These 24 T cell receptor beta chains were all obtained from the same sample, sequenced in a study of T-cell reconstitution after alpha-beta-depleted transplantation in children. It was with unique molecular identifiers that the TCRbeta library was prepared. TCRdb called the PCR reads again in MiXCR, with one record for every CDR3 protein. Found here are 230,000 or so distinct CDR3 sequences, approximately 9.8% of them singletons; the top ten hold 5% to 6%. This sample comprised PBMCs from the stem cell graft donor, obtained from the stem cell graft. The receptors shown here come from a human donor who donated a stem cell graft to a child with SCID.

The V gene is TRBV30, the J gene TRBJ1-2; D call uncertain. Per the germline V gene, CDR1 is GTSNPN and CDR2 is SVGIG (reference sequence). V lost 5 bases and J lost 4, with 14 bases in between. CDR3 size: 13 residues. This CDR3 reads CAWVAGPSYGYTF. The CDR3 DNA sequence: TGTGCCTGGGTGGCCGGGCCATCCTATGGCTACACCTTC.

This clonotype was found many times. The chain joins TRBV7-9 to TRBJ2-5; 7 bases are shared with TRBD1. V shed 0 bases and J 1 base; nucleotides not matched to a gene: 2. This CDR3 contains 15 residues. CDR1 and CDR2 from the germline V gene are SEHNR and FQNEAQ (reference sequence). DNA for the CDR3: TGTGCCAGCAGCTTAGCTGGGACAGTCCAAGAGACCCAGTACTTC. Translating gives CASSLAGTVQETQYF.

The sample holds many counts of this clonotype. The chain employs TRBV10-3 and TRBJ2-7, with a weak D call TRBD2 (7 bases). The V end was cut by 3 bases, the J end by 3 bases, with 15 bases between. Germline values: CDR1 ENHRY, CDR2 SYGVKD. This CDR3 is 15 amino acids long. This chain's CDR3 is CAISDPGGRYYEQYF. The CDR3 DNA is TGTGCCATCAGTGATCCGGGGGGCCGCTACTACGAGCAGTACTTC.

Ten or more counts support this clonotype. This sequence joins TRBV5-5 and TRBJ1-4, with 8 nucleotides matching TRBD1. The CDR3 is made up of 15 amino acids. The V gene's germline CDR1 is SGHKS and CDR2 YYEKEE (reference sequence). The junction had 7 bases not matched to a gene; V was cut back by 1 base and J by 8 bases. DNA for the CDR3: TGTGCCAGCAGCTTGTACGGACAGGGAGGGGAAAAACTGTTTTTT. Residues: CASSLYGQGGEKLFF. The variable domain in full, completed from reference TRBV5-5 and TRBJ1-4, reads DAGVTQSPTHLIKTRGQQVTLRCSPISGHKSVSWYQQVLGQGPQFIFQYYEKEERGRGNFPDRFSARQFPNYSSELNVNALLLGDSALYLCASSLYGQGGEKLFFGSGTQLSVL.

This clonotype has a count of ten or more. This chain links TRBV10-3 with TRBJ1-2, with D possibly matching TRBD1 (5 bases). V was clipped by 0 bases and J by 2 bases, with 10 bases between them. This CDR3 has 15 residues. The V gene's germline CDR1 is ENHRY and CDR2 SYGVKD. The CDR3 DNA follows: TGTGCCATCAGTGAGTCGGTAGGGGACAACTATGGCTACACCTTC. As protein: CAISESVGDNYGYTF.

This clonotype was seen many times. The chain combines TRBV15 with TRBJ2-1; a weak D match, TRBD2 (7 bases). From germline, CDR1 is LNHNV and CDR2 YYDKDF (reference sequence). The CDR3 is 16 amino acids. Between the trimmed V and J ends, which lost 1 base and 4 bases, there was a span of 14 bases. The CDR3 nucleotides are TGTGCCACCAGCAGAGGGGGGGGCTCGTCGTACAATGAGCAGTTCTTC. Translation: CATSRGGGSSYNEQFF.

The table lists this clonotype with many counts. The genes are TRBV7-2 and TRBJ2-1; unclear D gene. V was cut by 3 bases and J by 4 bases, with 4 bases left in between. This CDR3 has 12 residues. In germline, CDR1 is SGHTA, CDR2 FQGNSA. The CDR3 DNA reads as TGTGCCAGCAGCTTTGGGTACAATGAGCAGTTCTTC. Its protein is CASSFGYNEQFF.

This clonotype was counted ten times or more. J is TRBJ1-1 and V is TRBV5-1; D is uncertain. CDR3 size: 16 residues. Germline CDR1 reads SGHRS; CDR2 reads YFSETQ. V lost 0 bases and J 3 bases, leaving 15 bases between the germline ends. The CDR3 DNA reads as TGCGCCAGCAGCTTGGAGACACCCGTTGAGGACACTGAAGCTTTCTTT. Residues: CASSLETPVEDTEAFF.

This clonotype was seen at least ten times. The CDR3 loop is CASSLRQGRGETQYF. The CDR3 region has the DNA TGTGCCAGCAGCTTGAGACAGGGAAGGGGAGAGACCCAGTACTTC. This rearrangement joins TRBV5-5 to TRBJ2-5; 7 positions match TRBD1. Per the germline V gene, CDR1 is SGHKS and CDR2 is YYEKEE (reference sequence). The CDR3 contains 15 residues. V gave up 1 base and J gave up 4 bases; unmatched junction bases: 7.

The genes are TRBV18 and TRBJ1-6; TRBD1 is a possible D gene (5 bases). Trimming pared 3 bases from V and 7 bases from J, leaving 10 bases between. The CDR3 has 14 amino acids. CDR1 is KGHSH, CDR2 LQKENI, per germline. CDR3 DNA: TGTGCCAGCTCACCGATGCAGGGAAATTCACCCCTCCACTTT. It is translated as CASSPMQGNSPLHF.

This clonotype has ten or more counts. The CDR3 loop reads CASSETPTGGRRIQYF. The DNA for the CDR3 is TGTGCCAGCAGCGAGACCCCAACGGGGGGCCGCCGCATTCAGTACTTC. The chain links TRBV9 to TRBJ2-4; D possibly corresponds to TRBD2 (7 bases). The CDR3 sequence is 16 residues long. The V end lost 3 bases, the J end lost 9 bases, and 22 bases lay between the germline ends. Germline CDR1 is SGDLS and CDR2 is YYNGEE.

This clonotype was detected many times. This chain uses TRBV28 with TRBJ1-5; D perhaps matches TRBD1 (6 bases). The CDR3 length is 14 residues. The germline V gene encodes CDR1 MDHEN and CDR2 SYDVKM. Trimming removed 7 bases from V and 2 bases from J, with 12 bases in between. The CDR3 protein is CASTGTSGNQPQHF. The DNA of the CDR3 is TGTGCCAGCACCGGGACAAGCGGCAATCAGCCCCAGCATTTT.

The table lists this clonotype with a few counts. The V call is TRBV18, the J call TRBJ1-1; 8 bases fit TRBD1. The V segment lost 3 bases and the J segment 3 bases; nucleotides outside the gene matches: 9. The germline CDR1 and CDR2 sequences are KGHSH and LQKENI. CDR3 length: 16 amino acids. The CDR3: CASSPFLDRVDTEAFF. CDR3 DNA: TGTGCCAGCTCACCCTTTCTGGACAGGGTTGACACTGAAGCTTTCTTT.

This clonotype was observed at least ten times. The chain recombines TRBV7-8 with TRBJ2-3; no reliable D call. In germline, CDR1 is SGHVS, CDR2 FQNEAQ. V dropped 4 bases and J dropped 0 bases, with 8 bases sitting between them. The CDR3 contains 14 residues. Written as DNA, the CDR3 is TGTGCCAGCAGCTCCGGACCAAGCACAGATACGCAGTATTTT. As protein: CASSSGPSTDTQYF.

This clonotype was counted ten times or more. The CDR3 nucleotides read TGTGCCATCAGGGACGACAGGGGTTCAGGTGAAAAACTGTTTTTT. Amino acids: CAIRDDRGSGEKLFF. The gene calls are TRBV10-3 and TRBJ1-4; TRBD1 aligns across 8 bases. The germline V gene encodes CDR1 ENHRY and CDR2 SYGVKD. V lost 6 bases and J lost 7; bases outside the gene matches: 10. The CDR3 consists of 15 residues.

This clonotype appeared many times. The chain has TRBV5-6 and TRBJ1-2; weak D call: TRBD1 (5 bases). Germline CDR1 is SGHDT and CDR2 is YYEEEE. The CDR3 sequence is 12 residues long. Trimming shortened V by 4 bases and J by 6 bases, and 10 bases separated the two germline ends. The CDR3 protein is CASSRGPDGYTF. CDR3 in DNA: TGTGCCAGCAGCCGGGGACCTGATGGCTACACCTTC.

In its sample, this clonotype was seen many times. The V call is TRBV5-5, the J call TRBJ1-5; D uncertain. The CDR3 has 14 residues. V shed 1 base and J shed 6 bases, with 11 bases lying between them. Germline assignment: CDR1 SGHKS and CDR2 YYEKEE (reference sequence). The chain's CDR3 is CASSLYPGTQPQHF. The CDR3 region has the DNA TGTGCCAGCAGCTTGTACCCGGGTACTCAGCCCCAGCATTTT.

Many counts were recorded for this clonotype. CDR3 in DNA: TGTGCCAGCAGTTTTAAGTCGACAGGTTACTATGGCTACACCTTC. It specifies CASSFKSTGYYGYTF. The gene calls are TRBV7-2 and TRBJ1-2; tentative D call: TRBD1 (6 bases). Between the trimmed V and J ends, which lost 6 bases and 3 bases, there was a span of 17 bases. The CDR3 spans 15 residues. Germline V lookup: CDR1 SGHTA, CDR2 FQGNSA.

This clonotype was picked up many times. This chain links TRBV7-2 with TRBJ1-3; D unclear. Germline V gives CDR1 SGHTA, CDR2 FQGNSA. V was trimmed by 3 bases and J by 0 bases, leaving 6 bases between them. The CDR3 runs 14 residues. This CDR3 reads CASSFGFSGNTIYF. DNA of the CDR3: TGTGCCAGCAGCTTCGGCTTCTCTGGAAACACCATATATTTT.

This clonotype showed up many times. The rearrangement links TRBV7-8 to TRBJ1-1; 10 bases match TRBD1. Germline loops: CDR1 SGHVS, CDR2 FQNEAQ. After removal of 6 bases from V and 1 base from J, the junction contained 8 bases not matched to a gene. The CDR3 loop spans 16 amino acids. In DNA, the CDR3 is TGTGCCAGCAGAGGGGACAGGGGAACCGGGAACACTGAAGCTTTCTTT. Protein product: CASRGDRGTGNTEAFF.

This clonotype showed up many times. The gene calls are TRBV29-1 and TRBJ2-7; 7 nucleotides line up with TRBD1. From germline, CDR1 is SQVTM and CDR2 ANQGSEA. This CDR3 has 14 residues. Trimming at V came to 2 bases and at J to 2 bases, leaving 6 bases not matched to a gene. This CDR3 reads CSVEKGQGAYEQYF. CDR3 nucleotide sequence: TGCAGCGTTGAAAAAGGGCAGGGGGCCTACGAGCAGTACTTC.

The V gene is TRBV20-1, the J gene TRBJ1-2; TRBD1 aligns across 11 bases. The CDR3 is 15 amino acids. V shed 7 bases and J 5 bases; nucleotides not matched to a gene: 12. Germline V gives CDR1 DFQATT, CDR2 SNEGSKA (reference sequence). Written as DNA, the CDR3 is TGCAGTGGCGGACAGGGGGCTAGAAAATTTTATGGCTACACCTTC. Protein: CSGGQGARKFYGYTF.

This clonotype has a count of ten or more. The rearrangement joins TRBV20-1 to TRBJ2-6; D is unresolved. Germline CDR1 reads DFQATT; CDR2 reads SNEGSKA (reference sequence). The V and J ends lost 3 bases and 2 bases respectively, with 17 bases between them. This CDR3 comprises 17 residues. The CDR3 DNA reads as TGCAGTGCTAGGGCTGACGGTCTTAGGGCTGGGGCCAACGTCCTGACTTTC. Encoded protein: CSARADGLRAGANVLTF.

This clonotype was seen repeatedly, ten times or more. The chain uses TRBV5-1 and TRBJ2-5; TRBD2 agrees at 7 bases. V lost 0 bases and J lost 1; bases outside the gene matches: 6. The germline CDR1 and CDR2 sequences are SGHRS and YFSETQ. The CDR3 loop spans 16 amino acids. CDR3 protein: CASSLGERGIQETQYF. The CDR3 nucleotides read TGCGCCAGCAGCTTGGGAGAGCGGGGAATCCAAGAGACCCAGTACTTC.